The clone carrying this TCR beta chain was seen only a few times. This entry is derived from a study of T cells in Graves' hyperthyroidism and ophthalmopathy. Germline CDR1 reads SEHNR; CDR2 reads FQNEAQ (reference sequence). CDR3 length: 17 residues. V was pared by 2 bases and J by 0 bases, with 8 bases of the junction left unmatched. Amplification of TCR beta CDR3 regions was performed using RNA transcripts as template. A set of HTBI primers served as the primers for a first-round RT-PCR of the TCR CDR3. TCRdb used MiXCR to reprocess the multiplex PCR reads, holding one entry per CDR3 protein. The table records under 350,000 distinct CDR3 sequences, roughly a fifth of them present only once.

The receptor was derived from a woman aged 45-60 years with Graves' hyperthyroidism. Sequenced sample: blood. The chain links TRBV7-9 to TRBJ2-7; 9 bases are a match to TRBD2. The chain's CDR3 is CASSLYSGGLLSYEQYF. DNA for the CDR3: TGTGCCAGCAGCTTATATAGCGGGGGCCTCCTCTCCTACGAGCAGTACTTC.